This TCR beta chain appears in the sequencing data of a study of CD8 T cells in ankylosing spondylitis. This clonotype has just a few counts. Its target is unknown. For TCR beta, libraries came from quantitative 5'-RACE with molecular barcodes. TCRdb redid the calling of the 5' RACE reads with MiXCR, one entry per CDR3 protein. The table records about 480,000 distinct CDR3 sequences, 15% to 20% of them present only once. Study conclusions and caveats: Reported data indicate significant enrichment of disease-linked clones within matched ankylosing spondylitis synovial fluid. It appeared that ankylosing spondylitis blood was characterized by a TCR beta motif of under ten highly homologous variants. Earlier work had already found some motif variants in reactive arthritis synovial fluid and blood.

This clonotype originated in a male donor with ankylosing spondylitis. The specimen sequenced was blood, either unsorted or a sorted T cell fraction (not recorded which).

CDR3 DNA sequence: TGTGCCAGCAGTGAACGTAAGGGGACGCAGTATTTT. This translates into CASSERKGTQYF. The chain employs TRBV2 and TRBJ2-3, with TRBD1 as a possible D gene (5 bases). Germline V gives CDR1 SNHLY, CDR2 FYNNEI. The CDR3 totals 12 residues. The V gene lost 2 bases and the J gene lost 9 bases, with 9 bases spanning the gap.